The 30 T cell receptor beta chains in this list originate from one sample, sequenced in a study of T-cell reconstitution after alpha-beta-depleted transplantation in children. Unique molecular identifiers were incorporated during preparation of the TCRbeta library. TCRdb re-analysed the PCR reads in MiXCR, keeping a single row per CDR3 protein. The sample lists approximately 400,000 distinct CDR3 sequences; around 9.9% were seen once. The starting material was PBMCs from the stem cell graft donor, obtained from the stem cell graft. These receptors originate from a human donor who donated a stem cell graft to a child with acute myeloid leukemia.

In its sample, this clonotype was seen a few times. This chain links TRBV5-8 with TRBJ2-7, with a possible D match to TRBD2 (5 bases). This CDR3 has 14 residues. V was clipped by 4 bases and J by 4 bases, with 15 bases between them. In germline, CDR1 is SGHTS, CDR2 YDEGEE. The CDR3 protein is CASSPPVRVYEQYV. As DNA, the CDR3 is TGTGCCAGCAGCCCCCCGGTGAGGGTTTACGAGCAGTACGTC.

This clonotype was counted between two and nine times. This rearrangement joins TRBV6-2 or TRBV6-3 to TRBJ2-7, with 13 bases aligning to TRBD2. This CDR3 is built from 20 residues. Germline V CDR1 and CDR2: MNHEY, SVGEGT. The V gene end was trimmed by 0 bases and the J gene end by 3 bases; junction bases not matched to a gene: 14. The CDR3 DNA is TGTGCCAGCAGTTACTCGGTTCGGACTAGCGGGAGTGGCTCTAACTACGAGCAGTACTTC. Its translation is CASSYSVRTSGSGSNYEQYF.

The CDR3 DNA is TGTGCCAGCAGCTTAGATTCGAAGGGAAACACTGAAGCTTTCTTT. This codes for CASSLDSKGNTEAFF. This chain links TRBV11-2 with TRBJ1-1; D remains unclear. Trimming shortened V by 0 bases and J by 2 bases, and 10 bases separated the two germline ends. The germline V gene encodes CDR1 SGHAT and CDR2 FQNNGV. There are 15 residues in the CDR3.

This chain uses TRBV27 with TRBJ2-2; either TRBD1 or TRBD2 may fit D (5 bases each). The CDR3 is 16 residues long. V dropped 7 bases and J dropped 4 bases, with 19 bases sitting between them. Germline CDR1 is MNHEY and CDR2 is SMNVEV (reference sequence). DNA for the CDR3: TGTGCCAGCAACTATGCGGGTGGGGCGGGCACCGGGGAGCTGTTTTTT. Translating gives CASNYAGGAGTGELFF.

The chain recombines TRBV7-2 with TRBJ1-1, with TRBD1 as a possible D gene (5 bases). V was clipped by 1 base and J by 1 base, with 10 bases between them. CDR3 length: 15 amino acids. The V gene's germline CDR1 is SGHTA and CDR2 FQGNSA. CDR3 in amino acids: CASSLVGGENTEAFF. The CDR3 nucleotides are TGTGCCAGCAGCTTAGTCGGGGGGGAGAACACTGAAGCTTTCTTT.

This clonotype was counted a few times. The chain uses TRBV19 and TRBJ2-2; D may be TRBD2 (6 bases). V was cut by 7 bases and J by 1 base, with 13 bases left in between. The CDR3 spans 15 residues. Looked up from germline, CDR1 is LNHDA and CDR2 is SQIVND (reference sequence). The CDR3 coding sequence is TGTGCCAGTAAGAGGGACTGGGTGAACACCGGGGAGCTGTTTTTT. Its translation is CASKRDWVNTGELFF.

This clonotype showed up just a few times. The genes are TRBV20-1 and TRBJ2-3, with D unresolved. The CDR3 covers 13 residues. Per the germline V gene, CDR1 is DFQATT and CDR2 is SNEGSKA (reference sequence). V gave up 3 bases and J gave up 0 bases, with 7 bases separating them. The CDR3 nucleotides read TGCAGTGCTAGGCCGGGTAGCACAGATACGCAGTATTTT. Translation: CSARPGSTDTQYF.

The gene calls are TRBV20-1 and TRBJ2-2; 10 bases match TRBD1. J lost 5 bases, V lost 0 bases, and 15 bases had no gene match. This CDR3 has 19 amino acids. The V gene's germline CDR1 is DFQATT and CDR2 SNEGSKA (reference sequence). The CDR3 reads CSAREEFPPGQGWTGELFF. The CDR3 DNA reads TGCAGTGCTAGAGAGGAGTTTCCGCCGGGACAGGGGTGGACCGGGGAGCTGTTTTTT.

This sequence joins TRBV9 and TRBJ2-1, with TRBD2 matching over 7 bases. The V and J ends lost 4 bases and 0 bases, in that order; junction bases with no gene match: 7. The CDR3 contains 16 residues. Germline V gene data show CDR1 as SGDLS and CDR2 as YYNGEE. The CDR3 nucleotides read TGTGCCAGCAGCTCCGGGCTAGCGGTCTCCTACAATGAGCAGTTCTTC. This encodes CASSSGLAVSYNEQFF.

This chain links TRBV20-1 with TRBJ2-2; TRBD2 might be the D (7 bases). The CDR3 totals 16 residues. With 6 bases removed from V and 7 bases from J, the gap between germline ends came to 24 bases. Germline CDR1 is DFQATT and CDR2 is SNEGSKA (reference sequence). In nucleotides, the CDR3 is TGCAGTGCGAGTAGCTGGGGGGGCACATTAGGCGGGGAGCTGTTTTTT. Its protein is CSASSWGGTLGGELFF.

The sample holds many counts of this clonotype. CDR3 in amino acids: CSAAEMNSGIWGTDTQYF. The CDR3 bases are TGCAGTGCTGCAGAGATGAACAGCGGGATATGGGGCACAGATACGCAGTATTTT. This rearrangement joins TRBV20-1 to TRBJ2-3; 7 bases agree with TRBD2. This CDR3 is built from 18 residues. Germline values: CDR1 DFQATT, CDR2 SNEGSKA (reference sequence). J lost 1 base, V lost 5 bases, and 18 bases had no gene match.

As DNA, the CDR3 is TGTGCTAGTGGAGGCACAGGGGGATCTGGGGAGCTGTTTTTT. This gives the protein CASGGTGGSGELFF. This chain links TRBV12-5 with TRBJ2-2; 8 nucleotides agree with TRBD1. This CDR3 is built from 14 residues. Germline CDR1 LGHNT, CDR2 FRNRAP. J gave up 8 bases and V 6 bases, and 8 bases lay outside the gene matches.

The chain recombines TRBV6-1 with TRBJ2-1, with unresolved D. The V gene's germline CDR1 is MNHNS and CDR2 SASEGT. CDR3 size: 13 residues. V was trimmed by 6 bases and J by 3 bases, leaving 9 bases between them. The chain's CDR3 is CASRPTYYNEQFF. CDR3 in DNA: TGTGCCAGCAGGCCGACATACTACAATGAGCAGTTCTTC.

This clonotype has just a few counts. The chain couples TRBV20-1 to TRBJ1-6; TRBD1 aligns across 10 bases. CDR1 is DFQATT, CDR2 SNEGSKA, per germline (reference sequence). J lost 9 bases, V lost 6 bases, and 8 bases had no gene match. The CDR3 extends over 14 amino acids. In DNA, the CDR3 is TGCAGTGCACAGACCCGGGACAGGGGTTCACCCCTCCACTTT. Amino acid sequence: CSAQTRDRGSPLHF.

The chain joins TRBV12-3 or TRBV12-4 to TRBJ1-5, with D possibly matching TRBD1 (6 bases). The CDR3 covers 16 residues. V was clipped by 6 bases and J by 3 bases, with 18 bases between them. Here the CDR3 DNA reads TGTGCCAGCAGCCCAGGGGACGGCCCGAACAATCAGCCCCAGCATTTT. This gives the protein CASSPGDGPNNQPQHF.

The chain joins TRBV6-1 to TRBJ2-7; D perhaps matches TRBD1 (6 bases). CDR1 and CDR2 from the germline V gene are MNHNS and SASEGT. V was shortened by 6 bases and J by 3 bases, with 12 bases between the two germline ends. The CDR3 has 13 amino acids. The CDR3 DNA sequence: TGTGCCAGCAGCAAATCGGACAGCTACGAGCAGTACTTC. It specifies CASSKSDSYEQYF.

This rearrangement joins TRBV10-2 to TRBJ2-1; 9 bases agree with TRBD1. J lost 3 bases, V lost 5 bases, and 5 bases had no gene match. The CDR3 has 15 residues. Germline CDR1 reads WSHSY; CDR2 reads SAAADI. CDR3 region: CASSTGTGYYNEQFF. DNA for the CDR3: TGCGCCAGCAGTACCGGGACAGGGTACTACAATGAGCAGTTCTTC.

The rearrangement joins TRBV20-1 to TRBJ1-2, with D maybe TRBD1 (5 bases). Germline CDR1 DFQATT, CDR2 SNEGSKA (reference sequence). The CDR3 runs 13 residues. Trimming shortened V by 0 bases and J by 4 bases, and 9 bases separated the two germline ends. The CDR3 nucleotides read TGCAGTGCTAGAGATAGAGACAGCTATGGCTACACCTTC. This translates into CSARDRDSYGYTF.

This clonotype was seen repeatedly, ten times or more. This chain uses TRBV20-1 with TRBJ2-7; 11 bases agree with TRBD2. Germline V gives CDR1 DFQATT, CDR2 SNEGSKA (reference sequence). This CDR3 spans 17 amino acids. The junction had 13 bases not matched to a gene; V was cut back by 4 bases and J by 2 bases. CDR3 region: CSAIGLTRLAGTYEQYF. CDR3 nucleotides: TGCAGTGCTATAGGACTGACCCGACTAGCGGGGACCTACGAGCAGTACTTC.

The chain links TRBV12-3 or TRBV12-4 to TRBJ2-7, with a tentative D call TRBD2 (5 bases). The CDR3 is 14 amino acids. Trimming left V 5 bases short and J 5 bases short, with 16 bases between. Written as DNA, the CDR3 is TGTGCCAGCAGTAGGCGAGGGCCCCCGGACGAGCAGTACTTC. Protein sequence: CASSRRGPPDEQYF.

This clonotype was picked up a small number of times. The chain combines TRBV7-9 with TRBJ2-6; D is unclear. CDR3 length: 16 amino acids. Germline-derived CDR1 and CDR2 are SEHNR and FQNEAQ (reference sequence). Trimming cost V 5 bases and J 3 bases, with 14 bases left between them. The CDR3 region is CASSETGRYGANVLTF. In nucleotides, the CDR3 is TGTGCCAGCAGCGAGACCGGTCGGTATGGGGCCAACGTCCTGACTTTC. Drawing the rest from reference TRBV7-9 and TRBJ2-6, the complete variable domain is DTGVSQNPRHKITKRGQNVTFRCDPISEHNRLYWYRQTLGQGPEFLTYFQNEAQLEKSRLLSDRFSAERPKGSFSTLEIQRTEQGDSAMYLCASSETGRYGANVLTFGAGSRLTVL.

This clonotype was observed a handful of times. The CDR3 DNA reads TGTGCCAGCGTCGACCGGAGCACAGATACGCAGTATTTT. It yields the protein CASVDRSTDTQYF. This chain uses TRBV6-1 with TRBJ2-3; D uncertain. Germline V gene lookup returns CDR1 MNHNS and CDR2 SASEGT. Trimming removed 8 bases from V and 0 bases from J, with 9 bases in between. CDR3 size: 13 residues.

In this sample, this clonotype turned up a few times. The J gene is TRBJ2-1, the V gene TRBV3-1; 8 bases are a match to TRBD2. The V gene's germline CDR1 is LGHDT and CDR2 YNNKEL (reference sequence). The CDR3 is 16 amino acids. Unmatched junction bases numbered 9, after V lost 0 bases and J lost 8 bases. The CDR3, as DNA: TGTGCCAGCAGCCAAGATTTGGGGACTAGGGCCCATGAGCAGTTCTTC. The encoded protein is CASSQDLGTRAHEQFF.

The CDR3 nucleotides read TGTGCCAGCAGTTTACGTCTCCCAGGACAGGGGGCGGTAAGCTACACCTTC. Amino acids: CASSLRLPGQGAVSYTF. This chain joins TRBV12-3 or TRBV12-4 and TRBJ1-2, with 11 bases matching TRBD1. This CDR3 is 17 amino acids long. V shed 2 bases, J shed 9 bases, and the junction held 14 bases outside the gene matches.

The CDR3 protein is CASSLGIAGAPSYNEQFF. In DNA form, the CDR3 reads TGTGCCAGCAGCCTGGGAATAGCGGGGGCTCCATCCTACAATGAGCAGTTCTTC. The chain uses TRBV11-2 and TRBJ2-1; 9 bases agree with TRBD2. The CDR3 loop spans 18 amino acids. V shed 5 bases, J shed 1 base, and the junction held 12 bases outside the gene matches. Germline lookup yields CDR1 SGHAT and CDR2 FQNNGV. Using reference TRBV11-2 and TRBJ2-1 for the parts outside the CDR3, the full variable domain is EAGVAQSPRYKIIEKRQSVAFWCNPISGHATLYWYQQILGQGPKLLIQFQNNGVVDDSQLPKDRFSAERLKGVDSTLKIQPAKLEDSAVYLCASSLGIAGAPSYNEQFFGPGTRLTVL.

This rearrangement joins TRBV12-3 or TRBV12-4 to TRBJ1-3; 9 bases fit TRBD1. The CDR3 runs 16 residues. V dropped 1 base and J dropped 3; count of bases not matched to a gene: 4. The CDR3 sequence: CASSLGRTGVGNTIYF. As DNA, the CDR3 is TGTGCCAGCAGTTTAGGAAGGACAGGGGTTGGAAACACCATATATTTT.

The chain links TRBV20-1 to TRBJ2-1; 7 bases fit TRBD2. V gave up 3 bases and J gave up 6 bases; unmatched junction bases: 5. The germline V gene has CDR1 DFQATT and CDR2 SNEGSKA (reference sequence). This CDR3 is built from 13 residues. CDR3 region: CSASRGRGNEQFF. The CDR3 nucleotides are TGCAGTGCTAGTCGGGGGAGGGGCAATGAGCAGTTCTTC.

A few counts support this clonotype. CDR3 nucleotide sequence: TGTGCCAGCAGCTCCCTATTTGCAGGGTGGGGCTCTGGGGCCAACGTCCTGACTTTC. This gives the protein CASSSLFAGWGSGANVLTF. The chain carries TRBV5-6 and TRBJ2-6; maybe TRBD1 (5 bases). Trimming stripped 3 bases from V and 0 bases from J, with 19 bases between. Germline V lookup: CDR1 SGHDT, CDR2 YYEEEE. This CDR3 is built from 19 residues. Filled out from reference TRBV5-6 and TRBJ2-6, the complete variable domain reads DAGVTQSPTHLIKTRGQQVTLRCSPKSGHDTVSWYQQALGQGPQFIFQYYEEEERQRGNFPDRFSGHQFPNYSSELNVNALLLGDSALYLCASSSLFAGWGSGANVLTFGAGSRLTVL.

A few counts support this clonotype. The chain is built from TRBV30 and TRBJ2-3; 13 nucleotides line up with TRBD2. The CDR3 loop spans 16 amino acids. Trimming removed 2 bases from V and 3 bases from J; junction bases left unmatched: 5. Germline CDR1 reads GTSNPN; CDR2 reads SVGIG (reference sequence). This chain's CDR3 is CAWSSRLAGGTDTQYF. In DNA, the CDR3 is TGTGCCTGGAGTTCCCGACTAGCGGGGGGAACAGATACGCAGTATTTT.

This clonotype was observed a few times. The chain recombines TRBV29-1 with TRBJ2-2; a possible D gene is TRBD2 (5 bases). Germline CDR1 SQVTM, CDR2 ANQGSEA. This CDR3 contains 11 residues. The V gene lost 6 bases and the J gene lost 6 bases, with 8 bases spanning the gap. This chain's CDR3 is CSVRESGELFF. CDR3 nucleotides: TGCAGCGTGAGGGAATCCGGGGAGCTGTTTTTT.